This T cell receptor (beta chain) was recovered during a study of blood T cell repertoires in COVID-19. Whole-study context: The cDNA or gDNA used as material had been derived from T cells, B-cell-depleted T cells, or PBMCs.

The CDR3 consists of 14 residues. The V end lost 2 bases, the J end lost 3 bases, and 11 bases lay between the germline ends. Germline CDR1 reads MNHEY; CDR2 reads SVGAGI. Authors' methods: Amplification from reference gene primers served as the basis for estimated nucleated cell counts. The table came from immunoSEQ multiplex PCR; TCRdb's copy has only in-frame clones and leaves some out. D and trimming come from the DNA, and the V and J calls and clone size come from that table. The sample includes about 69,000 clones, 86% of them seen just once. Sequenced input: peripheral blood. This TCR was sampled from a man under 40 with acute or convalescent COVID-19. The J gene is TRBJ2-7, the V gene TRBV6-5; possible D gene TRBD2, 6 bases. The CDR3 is CASSYGGRGYEQYF. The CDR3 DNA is TGTGCCAGCAGTTACGGAGGGAGAGGCTACGAGCAGTACTTC.